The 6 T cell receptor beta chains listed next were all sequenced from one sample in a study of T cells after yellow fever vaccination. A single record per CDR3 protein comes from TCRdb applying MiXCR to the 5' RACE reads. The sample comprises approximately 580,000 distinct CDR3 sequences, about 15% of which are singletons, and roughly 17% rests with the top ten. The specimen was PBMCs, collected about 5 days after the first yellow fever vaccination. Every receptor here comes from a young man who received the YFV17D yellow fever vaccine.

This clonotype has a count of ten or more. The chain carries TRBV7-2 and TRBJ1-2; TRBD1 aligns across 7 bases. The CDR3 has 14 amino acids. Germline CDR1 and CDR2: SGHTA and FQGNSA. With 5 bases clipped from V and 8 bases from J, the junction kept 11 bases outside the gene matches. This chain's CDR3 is CASSPGTDGGGYTF. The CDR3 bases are TGTGCCAGCAGCCCCGGGACAGATGGGGGCGGCTACACCTTC.

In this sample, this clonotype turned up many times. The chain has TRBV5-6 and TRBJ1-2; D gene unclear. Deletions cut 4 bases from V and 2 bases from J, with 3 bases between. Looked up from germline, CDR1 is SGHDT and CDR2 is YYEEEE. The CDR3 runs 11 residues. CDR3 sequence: CASSTNYGYTF. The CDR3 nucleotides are TGTGCCAGCAGCACCAACTATGGCTACACCTTC.

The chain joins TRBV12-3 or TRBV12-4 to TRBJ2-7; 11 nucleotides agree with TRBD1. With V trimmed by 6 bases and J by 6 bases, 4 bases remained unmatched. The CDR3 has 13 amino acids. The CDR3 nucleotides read TGTGCCAGCAGGTCCGGGACAGGGGGCGAGCAGTACGTC. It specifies CASRSGTGGEQYV.

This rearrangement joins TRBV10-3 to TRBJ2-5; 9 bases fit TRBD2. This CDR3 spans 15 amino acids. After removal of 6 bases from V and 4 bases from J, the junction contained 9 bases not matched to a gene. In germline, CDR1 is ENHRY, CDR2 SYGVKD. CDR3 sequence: CAISPGGGRAETQYF. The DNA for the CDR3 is TGTGCCATCAGCCCGGGGGGCGGGAGGGCAGAGACCCAGTACTTC.

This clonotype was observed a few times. The CDR3 sequence: CASSQGQGVWGSPLHF. The CDR3 DNA reads as TGTGCCAGCAGCCAAGGACAGGGGGTCTGGGGTTCACCCCTCCACTTT. The chain joins TRBV11-2 to TRBJ1-6, with TRBD1 matching over 10 bases. Germline trimming cut 5 bases from V and 9 bases from J; bases unmatched to any gene: 10. Germline CDR1 and CDR2: SGHAT and FQNNGV. The CDR3 covers 16 residues.

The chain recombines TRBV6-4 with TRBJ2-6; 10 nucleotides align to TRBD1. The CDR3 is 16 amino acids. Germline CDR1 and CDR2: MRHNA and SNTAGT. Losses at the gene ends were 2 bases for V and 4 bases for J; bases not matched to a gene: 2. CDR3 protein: CASSDGTGEGANVLTF. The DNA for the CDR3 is TGTGCCAGCAGTGACGGGACAGGGGAAGGGGCCAACGTCCTGACTTTC.